The T cell receptor beta chain under discussion was sequenced for a study of technical replicates of blood from a few donors. This clone turned up a few times. The V end lost 1 base, the J end lost 4 bases, and 10 bases lay between the germline ends. This CDR3 comprises 14 residues. Germline CDR1 LGHNA, CDR2 YSLEER. Using immunoSEQ multiplex PCR, the repertoire was profiled, and TCRdb retains in-frame clones only, with some absent. The repertoire holds tens of thousands of clones, with approximately 88% as singletons. The sequencing input was PBMCs. This rearrangement joins TRBV4-3 to TRBJ1-1, with a tentative D call TRBD1 (6 bases). This sequence was found in a human donor in good health. Some clones in this sample may be carry-over from other donors' samples. The CDR3 region is CASSQVTGSTEAFF. The CDR3 DNA follows: TGCGCCAGCAGCCAAGTCACAGGGAGCACTGAAGCTTTCTTT.